The 32 T cell receptor beta chains reported below all come from one sample, sequenced in a study of early T cells in non-severe SARS-CoV-2 infection. TCRdb re-analysed the 5' RACE reads in MiXCR, keeping a single row per CDR3 protein. The repertoire includes 29,000 or so distinct CDR3 sequences, around 5.1% of them detected once, and approximately 10% sits in the top ten. The sample comprised whole blood. These receptor sequences come from an adult who was a healthcare worker with PCR-confirmed SARS-CoV-2 infection or an uninfected control (not recorded which).

The sample holds many counts of this clonotype. V and J are TRBV6-5 and TRBJ2-4; 7 nucleotides agree with TRBD1. The CDR3 has 15 residues. V lost 5 bases, J lost 3 bases, and 7 bases stayed unmatched. Germline loops: CDR1 MNHEY, CDR2 SVGAGI. CDR3: CASSHIGDSKNIQYF. The CDR3 nucleotides are TGTGCCAGCAGTCACATCGGGGACAGCAAAAACATTCAGTACTTC.

This clonotype has a count of ten or more. The V and J genes are TRBV4-2 and TRBJ2-5, with a tentative D call TRBD1 (5 bases). The ends were cut back, 5 bases at V and 5 bases at J, with 12 bases in the middle. In germline, CDR1 is LGHNA, CDR2 YNFKEQ. The CDR3 runs 13 residues. CDR3: CASSKGVQETQYF. The CDR3 DNA reads as TGTGCCAGCAGCAAAGGGGTTCAGGAGACCCAGTACTTC.

In this sample, this clonotype turned up many times. The chain carries TRBV20-1 and TRBJ2-3; 9 bases match TRBD2. Germline V CDR1 and CDR2: DFQATT, SNEGSKA (reference sequence). Trimming took 6 bases from V and 8 from J; bases not matched to a gene: 18. The CDR3 spans 16 residues. The CDR3 spells CSAEDNSGGAQGTQYF. The CDR3, as DNA: TGCAGTGCAGAGGATAATAGCGGGGGAGCCCAGGGTACGCAGTATTTT.

This clonotype showed up many times. This sequence joins TRBV5-4 and TRBJ2-1, with 8 bases fitting TRBD2. The CDR3 has 15 amino acids. Looked up from germline, CDR1 is SGHNT and CDR2 is YYREEE (reference sequence). V lost 1 base and J lost 5; bases outside the gene matches: 5. CDR3 in DNA: TGTGCCAGCAGCTTGTCGGGACTAGTTCACAATGAGCAGTTCTTC. Translated: CASSLSGLVHNEQFF.

This clonotype showed up just a few times. The chain recombines TRBV5-1 with TRBJ2-3; TRBD1 might be the D (6 bases). The CDR3 contains 13 residues. CDR1 and CDR2 (germline): SGHRS, YFSETQ. V shed 5 bases and J shed 6 bases, with 13 bases lying between them. CDR3 in amino acids: CASSSDRTDTQYF. CDR3 sequence (DNA): TGCGCCAGCAGTTCGGACAGAACTGATACGCAGTATTTT.

This clonotype appeared a few times. The chain is built from TRBV7-9 and TRBJ2-7; the D gene is possibly TRBD1 (6 bases). Trimming took 2 bases from V and 5 from J, leaving 13 bases between them. Germline CDR1 reads SEHNR; CDR2 reads FQNEAQ (reference sequence). This CDR3 comprises 14 residues. CDR3 sequence: CASSLTSGTNEQYF. In DNA, the CDR3 is TGTGCCAGCAGCTTAACATCCGGGACAAACGAGCAGTACTTC.

This clonotype came up many times. The germline gene is not matched at one end of the junction; a read error may be the cause. V is TRBV20-1 and J is TRBJ1-6, with a tentative D call TRBD1 (5 bases). Looked up from germline, CDR1 is DFQATT and CDR2 is SNEGSKA (reference sequence). The CDR3 has 15 residues. CDR3 in amino acids: CSARDRGQGDSPLHF. CDR3 nucleotide sequence: TGTAGTGCTAGAGATCGGGGTCAGGGCGATTCACCCCTCCACTTT.

This clonotype was observed at least ten times. The chain has TRBV12-3 or TRBV12-4 and TRBJ1-6, with D hard to call. The CDR3 is 15 amino acids. Trimming took off 6 bases at V and 7 bases at J, with 16 bases between the two ends. The CDR3 nucleotides are TGTGCCAGCAGCCCAATTTCGGCCCAAAATTCACCCCTCCACTTT. The encoded protein is CASSPISAQNSPLHF.

This clonotype was observed at least ten times. The chain recombines TRBV21-1 with TRBJ2-7; no check of the table's D call, TRBD2, against the DNA was made. TRBV21-1 is flagged as a pseudogene. The CDR3 covers 15 residues. The CDR3 nucleotides are TGTGCCAGCAGCACCAGCGGAGGAGGGTACGACGAGCAGTACTTC. Protein product: CASSTSGGGYDEQYF.

This clonotype has ten or more counts. The rearrangement links TRBV14 to TRBJ1-1, with D tentatively TRBD1 (5 bases). CDR3 length: 13 residues. Deletions cut 4 bases from V and 2 bases from J, with 8 bases between. Germline V gene sequence: CDR1 SGHDN, CDR2 FVKESK. CDR3 sequence: CASSPGTNTEAFF. In DNA form, the CDR3 reads TGTGCCAGCAGCCCTGGGACCAACACTGAAGCTTTCTTT.

Only a few counts were recorded for this clonotype. For the CDR3, the DNA is TGCAGTGCTAGGGCGACTAGCGGGAGCTACGAGCAGTACTTC. It is translated as CSARATSGSYEQYF. The chain employs TRBV20-1 and TRBJ2-7; 12 bases agree with TRBD2. J lost 3 bases, V lost 3 bases, and 3 bases had no gene match. The germline CDR1 and CDR2 sequences are DFQATT and SNEGSKA (reference sequence). CDR3 length: 14 amino acids.

This clonotype was observed a few times. The V and J genes are TRBV6-1 and TRBJ1-5, with 7 bases matching TRBD1. The CDR3 is 16 amino acids. V gave up 6 bases and J gave up 0 bases; unmatched junction bases: 8. In germline, CDR1 is MNHNS, CDR2 SASEGT. CDR3 nucleotide sequence: TGTGCCAGCAGGCCCCCCGGACAGGATAGCAATCAGCCCCAGCATTTT. This codes for CASRPPGQDSNQPQHF.

This clonotype was observed a handful of times. The V gene is TRBV11-2, the J gene TRBJ1-3; no firm D call. Germline V gene lookup returns CDR1 SGHAT and CDR2 FQNNGV. The CDR3 spans 13 residues. Trimming took off 4 bases at V and 2 bases at J, with 6 bases between the two ends. The CDR3: CASSWTAGNTIYF. The CDR3 DNA reads TGTGCCAGCAGCTGGACTGCTGGAAACACCATATATTTT.

This clonotype was seen many times. This chain links TRBV27 with TRBJ1-2; D may be TRBD1 (6 bases). This CDR3 spans 13 amino acids. The germline V and J ends were trimmed by 7 bases and 8 bases, with 17 bases remaining between them. Germline CDR1 is MNHEY and CDR2 is SMNVEV (reference sequence). The CDR3 protein is CASTHGAGGGYTF. In nucleotides, the CDR3 is TGTGCCAGCACCCATGGGGCGGGGGGCGGCTACACCTTC.

This clonotype has a count of ten or more. CDR3 region: CASSLVQGTYTEAFF. Here the CDR3 DNA reads TGTGCCAGCAGCTTAGTTCAGGGTACTTACACTGAAGCTTTCTTT. J is TRBJ1-1 and V is TRBV7-9, with D tentatively TRBD1 (5 bases). The germline V and J ends were trimmed by 1 base and 3 bases, with 12 bases remaining between them. CDR1 is SEHNR and CDR2 is FQNEAQ in the germline V gene (reference sequence). This CDR3 has 15 residues.

This clonotype was seen ten or more times. This chain joins TRBV6-6 and TRBJ1-6, with D unclear. Germline V gene sequence: CDR1 MNHNY, CDR2 SVGAGI (reference sequence). The CDR3 is made up of 18 amino acids. Trimming took 3 bases from V and 6 from J, leaving 21 bases between them. CDR3 residues: CASSYWSWAALVNSPLHF. The CDR3 DNA follows: TGTGCCAGCAGTTATTGGTCGTGGGCAGCTCTCGTTAATTCACCCCTCCACTTT.

This chain links TRBV3-1 with TRBJ1-2; TRBD1 might be the D (6 bases). There are 14 residues in the CDR3. V lost 4 bases and J lost 1, with 10 bases in between. Germline V lookup: CDR1 LGHDT, CDR2 YNNKEL (reference sequence). CDR3 loop: CASSPDSFNYGYTF. In DNA, the CDR3 is TGTGCCAGCAGCCCGGACAGCTTTAACTATGGCTACACCTTC.

This clonotype was counted between two and nine times. The V gene is TRBV7-7, the J gene TRBJ2-3; a weak D match, TRBD1 (5 bases). This CDR3 has 13 residues. The germline CDR1 and CDR2 sequences are SSHAT and FNYEAQ (reference sequence). V was shortened by 2 bases and J by 8 bases, with 11 bases between the two germline ends. CDR3 residues: CASSLKGAATQYF. The CDR3 DNA sequence: TGTGCCAGCAGCTTAAAAGGGGCGGCTACGCAGTATTTT.

This clonotype was detected ten times or more. The chain carries TRBV18 and TRBJ1-2; D may be TRBD1 (5 bases). V lost 3 bases and J 2 bases, leaving 7 bases between the germline ends. The CDR3 has 13 amino acids. Germline loops: CDR1 KGHSH, CDR2 LQKENI. The CDR3 sequence: CASSPDTNYGYTF. DNA of the CDR3: TGTGCCAGCTCACCGGACACAAACTATGGCTACACCTTC.

Within the sample, this clonotype is medium-sized. The chain couples TRBV19 to TRBJ2-7; D call uncertain. The germline V gene has CDR1 LNHDA and CDR2 SQIVND (reference sequence). V shed 9 bases and J shed 0 bases, with 9 bases lying between them. CDR3 length equals 12 residues. CDR3 nucleotide sequence: TGTGCCAGCGGTCAGTTCTCCTACGAGCAGTACTTC. Translating it yields CASGQFSYEQYF.

Many counts were recorded for this clonotype. The rearrangement uses TRBV20-1 and TRBJ1-1, with D tentatively TRBD1 (5 bases). Trimming shortened V by 0 bases and J by 4 bases, and 15 bases separated the two germline ends. Germline CDR1 reads DFQATT; CDR2 reads SNEGSKA (reference sequence). This CDR3 comprises 15 residues. The CDR3 reads CSARDQGGTGTEAFF. The CDR3 nucleotides are TGCAGTGCTAGAGATCAGGGAGGCACGGGCACTGAAGCTTTCTTT.

This clonotype was seen repeatedly, ten times or more. The chain has TRBV7-2 and TRBJ2-3; 13 bases map to TRBD2. The CDR3 contains 15 residues. CDR1 SGHTA and CDR2 FQGNSA come from the germline V gene. V lost 4 bases, J lost 6 bases, and 4 bases stayed unmatched. The CDR3 spells CASSSGLAGRDTQYF. As DNA, the CDR3 is TGTGCCAGCAGCTCGGGACTAGCGGGGAGGGATACGCAGTATTTT.

Ten or more counts support this clonotype. The chain employs TRBV6-5 and TRBJ1-4; D gene uncertain. Looked up from germline, CDR1 is MNHEY and CDR2 is SVGAGI. Deletions cut 5 bases from V and 1 base from J, with 8 bases between. This CDR3 is built from 14 residues. In DNA, the CDR3 is TGTGCCAGCAGTATGGTTGTAACTAATGAAAAACTGTTTTTT. It encodes CASSMVVTNEKLFF.

This clonotype was detected ten times or more. The gene calls are TRBV3-1 and TRBJ1-1; tentative D call: TRBD1 (5 bases). The CDR3 has 14 residues. V lost 1 base, J lost 4 bases, and 10 bases lay in between. Germline V gene data show CDR1 as LGHDT and CDR2 as YNNKEL (reference sequence). The CDR3 reads CASSQGAGTTEAFF. The CDR3 DNA sequence: TGTGCCAGCAGCCAAGGGGCAGGGACCACTGAAGCTTTCTTT.

The chain uses TRBV20-1 and TRBJ2-3; 10 bases are shared with TRBD2. V was pared by 3 bases and J by 2 bases, with 5 bases of the junction left unmatched. Germline assignment: CDR1 DFQATT and CDR2 SNEGSKA (reference sequence). The CDR3 loop spans 15 amino acids. CDR3 sequence reads: CSARKTSGYTDTQYF. DNA for the CDR3: TGCAGTGCTAGGAAGACTAGCGGGTACACAGATACGCAGTATTTT.

In its sample, this clonotype was seen many times. This chain connects TRBV12-3 or TRBV12-4 to TRBJ1-2; D remains ambiguous. V was pared by 1 base and J by 7 bases, with 7 bases between. The CDR3 sequence is 12 residues long. The CDR3 DNA reads TGTGCCAGCAGTTTAGGGATCGGTGGCTACACCTTC. Translating gives CASSLGIGGYTF.

This clonotype has at least ten counts. The chain employs TRBV5-5 and TRBJ2-1; D uncertain. The germline CDR1 and CDR2 sequences are SGHKS and YYEKEE (reference sequence). Trimming removed 3 bases from V and 7 bases from J, with 8 bases in between. The CDR3 spans 12 residues. The CDR3 nucleotides are TGTGCCAGCAGCTGGAACGGTAATGAGCAGTTCTTC. It specifies CASSWNGNEQFF.

This clonotype has more than one count but fewer than ten. This CDR3 is CASSLGRDRREQYF. In DNA, the CDR3 is TGTGCCAGCAGCTTAGGGCGGGACCGGAGAGAGCAGTACTTC. The chain combines TRBV7-8 with TRBJ2-7; weak D call: TRBD2 (6 bases). The CDR3 has 14 residues. The germline V gene encodes CDR1 SGHVS and CDR2 FQNEAQ. With 1 base removed from V and 7 bases from J, the gap between germline ends came to 14 bases.

This clonotype has a count of ten or more. The genes are TRBV9 and TRBJ2-1; 7 nucleotides align to TRBD1. V lost 3 bases and J lost 9; bases outside the gene matches: 9. The germline gives CDR1 SGDLS, CDR2 YYNGEE. The CDR3 covers 14 residues. The chain's CDR3 is CASSEIIAGGEQFF. Here the CDR3 DNA reads TGTGCCAGCAGCGAAATCATAGCAGGGGGTGAGCAGTTCTTC.

This clonotype was seen many times. CDR3 DNA: TGTGCCAGCAGCTTAGATCTCCCCGGGAGGGCCTTTAGTACGCAGTATTTT. Translating gives CASSLDLPGRAFSTQYF. The rearrangement uses TRBV11-2 and TRBJ2-3; 8 nucleotides agree with TRBD2. The CDR3 sequence is 17 residues long. The germline V gene encodes CDR1 SGHAT and CDR2 FQNNGV. With V trimmed by 0 bases and J by 8 bases, 13 bases remained unmatched.

This clonotype was seen at least ten times. The rearrangement links TRBV3-1 to TRBJ1-2; 9 bases line up with TRBD1. Trimming took 4 bases from V and 8 from J; bases not matched to a gene: 8. The CDR3 has 14 residues. CDR1 and CDR2 from the germline V gene are LGHDT and YNNKEL (reference sequence). CDR3 sequence reads: CASSRTQGAAGYTF. CDR3 bases: TGTGCCAGCAGCCGAACACAGGGGGCTGCCGGCTACACCTTC.

Ten or more counts support this clonotype. This chain connects TRBV5-1 to TRBJ2-3, with TRBD2 as a possible D gene (6 bases). Trimming stripped 0 bases from V and 1 base from J, with 6 bases between. The CDR3 has 14 residues. Germline CDR1 and CDR2: SGHRS and YFSETQ. DNA of the CDR3: TGCGCCAGCAGCTTGGGACTAGGCACAGATACGCAGTATTTT. It translates to CASSLGLGTDTQYF.